The clone carrying this TCR beta chain was counted many times. The antigen is undetermined. TCR beta CDR3 regions were amplified from RNA transcripts. Amplification began with first-round RT-PCR using HTBI primers, then second-round multiplex PCR was performed. TCRdb re-called the multiplex PCR reads with MiXCR, one entry per CDR3 protein. This table has some 210,000 distinct CDR3 sequences, roughly 29% appearing once. The CDR3 has 17 residues. After removal of 2 bases from V and 6 bases from J, the junction contained 14 bases not matched to a gene. Donors with ophthalmopathy: moderate-to-severe activity, CAS ≥3, NOSPECS ≥4, duration under 3 months. Uncontrolled infections, pregnancy, lactation or other autoimmune diseases led to patient exclusion. The data derive from a study of Graves' ophthalmopathy and Graves' hyperthyroidism. General study findings and limits: Blood shared most expanded thyroid clonotypes above 0.001 frequency. From stable hyperthyroidism, ophthalmopathy was separated by a 13-signature model with 85% to 90% sensitivity and about 81% specificity.

This clonotype was obtained from a man aged 45 to 65 with Graves' ophthalmopathy. This rearrangement joins TRBV12-3 or TRBV12-4 to TRBJ2-7, with 9 bases matching TRBD1. Specimen: peripheral blood. DNA for the CDR3: TGTGCCAGCAGTTTACCCAACCTGACAGGGGGAAGGGGCGAGCAGTACTTC. Translated, it gives CASSLPNLTGGRGEQYF.